Each of the 9 T cell receptor beta chains below was sequenced from the same sample in a study of identical twins (dated by TCRdb to about 2016). The method behind the library was 5' RACE. Sequencing was performed on an Illumina HiSeq 2000. TCRdb applied fastp at Q25 and MiXCR to the public reads, then kept only in-frame beta chains. Entries that share a CDR3 protein sequence are merged under the most common genes and DNA. This sample has around 280,000 distinct CDR3 sequences in its table, and about 8% of those were observed once. Clones ranked in the top ten supply less than 2.5% of the sample. These data were likewise used in another study, on yellow fever vaccine responses in identical twins.

The material sequenced was memory (CD45RO+) T cells sorted from blood. Per the publication, the cell subset or site label means: CD45RO+ enriched T cells. Receptor source: a woman between 18 and 29 years old in good health.

This clonotype was observed a few times. The gene calls are TRBV6-1 and TRBJ1-6; D may be TRBD1 (6 bases). V lost 5 bases, J lost 6 bases, and 20 bases lay in between. The CDR3 runs 17 residues. Per germline, CDR1 MNHNS and CDR2 SASEGT. CDR3 in DNA: TGTGCCAGCAGTACGGGTCGGGGGCTTCGCGGTAATTCACCCCTCCACTTT. This codes for CASSTGRGLRGNSPLHF.

The sample holds a few counts of this clonotype. This chain connects TRBV10-1 to TRBJ2-2; tentative D call: TRBD1 (6 bases). The CDR3 runs to 14 residues. Trimming removed 8 bases from V and 5 bases from J, with 15 bases in between. Germline V gives CDR1 WNHNN, CDR2 SYGVQD (reference sequence). The CDR3 loop reads CASSGVGGTGELFF. CDR3 nucleotide sequence: TGCGCCAGCTCCGGGGTAGGGGGAACCGGGGAGCTGTTTTTT.

V is TRBV7-6 and J is TRBJ2-1; 8 positions agree with TRBD2. J was trimmed by 7 bases and V by 11 bases; bases with no gene match: 16. The CDR3 runs 15 residues. Germline V gives CDR1 SGHVS, CDR2 FNYEAQ. The CDR3 nucleotides read TGTGCCTCCTCCCAGTTGAGCGGGAGCTGGAATGAGCAGTTCTTC. Translation: CASSQLSGSWNEQFF.

This chain uses TRBV20-1 with TRBJ2-7; 15 bases align to TRBD2. Germline V gene sequence: CDR1 DFQATT, CDR2 SNEGSKA (reference sequence). CDR3 size: 19 residues. Losses at the gene ends were 0 bases for V and 2 bases for J; bases not matched to a gene: 11. The CDR3 DNA is TGCAGTGCTAGAGATCAAGAAAGGACTAGCGGGAGGGGACCCTACGAGCAGTACTTC. This codes for CSARDQERTSGRGPYEQYF.

This clonotype was recorded many times. The chain uses TRBV2 and TRBJ2-5, with D perhaps matching TRBD1 (5 bases). Per germline, CDR1 SNHLY and CDR2 FYNNEI. The CDR3 is 15 residues long. V gave up 5 bases and J gave up 4 bases, with 17 bases separating them. The CDR3 loop reads CASSNRQSRAETQYF. As DNA, the CDR3 is TGTGCCAGCAGTAACCGACAGTCCCGGGCAGAGACCCAGTACTTC.

This clonotype came up a few times. The chain links TRBV24-1 to TRBJ2-3; D might be TRBD2 (5 bases). V shed 5 bases and J shed 6 bases, with 23 bases lying between them. Germline-derived CDR1 and CDR2 are KGHDR and SFDVKD. The CDR3 length is 17 residues. The CDR3 DNA is TGTGCCACCAGTGCCAATGCGCCAGGACGAACGGGGGATACGCAGTATTTT. This codes for CATSANAPGRTGDTQYF.

The V and J genes are TRBV5-1 and TRBJ2-2, with 10 bases aligning to TRBD1. The CDR3 is 17 residues long. From germline, CDR1 is SGHRS and CDR2 YFSETQ. Germline trimming cut 4 bases from V and 7 bases from J; bases unmatched to any gene: 13. The CDR3 protein is CASSPGQGVEYGGELFF. CDR3 nucleotides: TGCGCCAGCAGCCCTGGACAGGGGGTTGAGTATGGCGGGGAGCTGTTTTTT.

The chain couples TRBV29-1 to TRBJ1-1; 7 bases are shared with TRBD1. J gave up 5 bases and V 6 bases, and 18 bases lay outside the gene matches. CDR3 length: 16 amino acids. CDR1 and CDR2 from the germline V gene are SQVTM and ANQGSEA. The CDR3, as DNA: TGCAGCGTCCTAGACAGGGCAATGAGGCTGAGAACTGAAGCTTTCTTT. Translated, it gives CSVLDRAMRLRTEAFF.

The chain links TRBV24-1 to TRBJ2-6; D possibly corresponds to TRBD1 (5 bases). V was clipped by 3 bases and J by 0 bases, with 8 bases between them. The CDR3 is 16 amino acids. From germline, CDR1 is KGHDR and CDR2 SFDVKD. The CDR3 DNA is TGTGCCACCAGTGATGGACAATACTCTGGGGCCAACGTCCTGACTTTC. Protein sequence: CATSDGQYSGANVLTF.